A single sample is the source of the 2 T cell receptor beta chains below, sequenced in a study of immune evolution from preneoplasia to lung adenocarcinoma. Clones were read by immunoSEQ multiplex PCR, and TCRdb kept only the in-frame ones, dropping some. The table includes several thousand clones, 80% to 90% detected once. Source material: FFPE invasive lung adenocarcinoma tissue. The receptor set was obtained from a person aged 45 to 59 with lung adenocarcinoma.

This chain connects TRBV28 to TRBJ2-5, with D perhaps matching TRBD1 (7 bases). V was cut by 3 bases and J by 4 bases, with 12 bases left in between. Germline V gives CDR1 MDHEN, CDR2 SYDVKM. The CDR3 runs 14 residues. The CDR3 sequence: CASSFQGGGETQYF. CDR3 in DNA: TGTGCCAGCAGTTTTCAGGGGGGAGGAGAGACCCAGTACTTC.

This clone has only one observation. The chain combines TRBV19 with TRBJ2-2, with unresolved D. V lost 3 bases, J lost 0 bases, and 8 bases lay in between. CDR1 is LNHDA, CDR2 SQIVND, per germline (reference sequence). The CDR3 has 15 amino acids. In DNA, the CDR3 is TGTGCCAGTAGTATTCGACAAGCGAACACCGGGGAGCTGTTTTTT. Translating it yields CASSIRQANTGELFF.